The TCR beta chain described here comes from a study of Graves' ophthalmopathy and Graves' hyperthyroidism. The study, taken as a whole, reports: Its predictions of ophthalmopathy progression gave the model approximately 65% sensitivity and about 78% specificity. A model of 13 signatures distinguished ophthalmopathy from stable hyperthyroidism at around 90% sensitivity and approximately 81% specificity.

Comment on this clonotype: The antigen remains undetermined. A much larger clone differs from this one at a single base, so this may be a read error.

Amplification from RNA transcripts yielded the TCR beta CDR3 regions. In the first round, RT-PCR was carried out with HTBI primers, and a multiplex PCR formed the second round. From the multiplex PCR reads, TCRdb called clonotypes with MiXCR, one entry per CDR3 protein. Found here are more than 300,000 distinct CDR3 sequences, approximately 15% of them singletons; the top ten hold about 7.3%. Patients newly diagnosed with hyperthyroidism, under 2 months' duration, were aged 18 to 65, the study reports. The diagnosis was founded upon clinical symptoms, serum thyroxine, TRAb, thyroid ultrasound and orbital computed tomography. The CDR3 extends over 14 amino acids. Trimming left V 4 bases short and J 1 base short, with 11 bases between. Germline lookup yields CDR1 SGDLS and CDR2 YYNGEE.

The origin of this receptor is a woman between 18 and 30 years old with stable Graves' hyperthyroidism. V gene TRBV9 combines with J gene TRBJ1-1; no clear D gene. The sequenced sample consisted of peripheral blood. CDR3 loop: CASSRHEGNTEAFF. CDR3 DNA sequence: TGTGCCAGCAGCCGTCATGAAGGGAACACTGAAGCTTTCTTT. The variable domain in full, completed from reference TRBV9 and TRBJ1-1, reads DSGVTQTPKHLITATGQRVTLRCSPRSGDLSVYWYQQSLDQGLQFLIQYYNGEERAKGNILERFSAQQFPDLHSELNLSSLELGDSALYFCASSRHEGNTEAFFGQGTRLTVV.